This TCR beta chain was captured by sequencing in a study of beta chain features in type 1 diabetes. TCRB transcripts that were expressed got sequenced, as all of the isolated RNA had been reverse transcribed. The method was immunoSEQ multiplex PCR; TCRdb's version includes in-frame clones alone and lacks a portion of them. The sample has about 300,000 clones, 8% seen once. Regarding this clone: Its antigen is not known.

Notes on the study in general: The study notes PCR might favor shorter templates equally in patients and controls.

Trimming stripped 3 bases from V and 5 bases from J, with 8 bases between. Germline CDR1 reads SNHLY; CDR2 reads FYNNEI. CDR3 length: 13 residues. This chain uses TRBV2 with TRBJ1-5; D unclear. This TCR was sampled from a woman in her late teens or twenties in good health. Sequencing was done on a sample of central memory CD4+ T cells from blood. In nucleotides, the CDR3 is TGTGCCAGCAGTGACGAAGCAGATCAGCCCCAGCATTTT. Its translation: CASSDEADQPQHF.